These T cell receptor beta chains were read from a single sample in a study of blood T cells in healthy people across ages. TCRdb used MiXCR to reprocess the 5' RACE reads, holding one entry per CDR3 protein. The repertoire holds 1 million to 1.2 million distinct CDR3 sequences, with about two fifths as singletons. Sequencing input: blood. All receptors derive from a man aged 18 to 29 in good health. Both conserved end residues are part of each CDR3. Each record gives: V gene, J gene, clone size, D gene, CDR3 protein, CDR3 DNA. The D gene is left open where the match is weak. Only part of the rows carry a size: once, few, many, or a class if the clone is expanded.

TRBV4-1	TRBJ2-2	-	-	CASSQPGGTGELFF	TGCGCCAGCAGCCAACCCGGGGGCACCGGGGAGCTGTTTTTT
TRBV6-2/TRBV6-3	TRBJ1-2	-	-	CASRRGKVAGPDRDGYTF	TGTGCCAGCAGAAGGGGGAAGGTTGCCGGCCCAGACCGAGATGGCTACACCTTC
TRBV7-9	TRBJ1-1	few	-	CASSTAWRGTEAFF	TGTGCCAGCAGTACGGCCTGGAGGGGCACTGAAGCTTTCTTT
TRBV3-1	TRBJ2-3	-	TRBD2	CASSRHLTSGGNTQYF	TGTGCCAGCAGCCGACACCTCACTAGCGGGGGAAATACGCAGTATTTT
TRBV28	TRBJ2-1	once	-	CASSRRDAYNEQFF	TGTGCCAGCAGTCGCCGGGACGCATACAATGAGCAGTTCTTC
TRBV12-5	TRBJ2-1	many	-	CASGLGWGSQSYNEQFF	TGTGCTAGTGGTTTGGGGTGGGGATCACAGTCCTACAATGAGCAGTTCTTC
TRBV6-5	TRBJ2-3	-	-	CASSYSNQESNRGDTQYF	TGTGCCAGCAGTTACTCGAATCAAGAGAGCAATCGCGGGGATACGCAGTATTTT
TRBV25-1	TRBJ2-1	many	TRBD2	CASAGTSIYEQFF	TGTGCCAGCGCCGGGACTAGTATCTATGAGCAGTTCTTC
TRBV20-1	TRBJ2-2	-	-	CSAMTSTGELFF	TGCAGTGCTATGACGTCCACCGGGGAGCTGTTTTTT
TRBV4-2	TRBJ1-5	-	-	CASSQDRHDTQENQPQHF	TGTGCCAGCAGCCAAGATCGCCACGATACACAGGAGAATCAGCCCCAGCATTTT
TRBV5-1	TRBJ2-1	few	-	CASANPTSGYSYNEQFF	TGCGCCAGCGCTAATCCTACCAGCGGGTACTCCTACAATGAGCAGTTCTTC
TRBV18	TRBJ2-7	-	TRBD2	CASSSPTGGNEQYF	TGTGCCAGCTCATCACCCACGGGGGGGAACGAGCAGTACTTC
TRBV9	TRBJ1-6	few	TRBD1	CASSAGTVNSPLHF	TGTGCCAGCAGCGCCGGGACAGTTAATTCACCCCTCCACTTT
TRBV7-2	TRBJ1-1	few	TRBD1	CASSLGQGQAFF	TGTGCCAGCAGCTTAGGACAGGGTCAAGCTTTCTTT
TRBV3-1	TRBJ1-1	few	-	CASSQEGPLRGKAFF	TGTGCCAGCAGCCAAGAGGGTCCGCTACGGGGGAAAGCTTTCTTT
TRBV7-2	TRBJ2-1	few	-	CASSLRKDNEQFF	TGTGCCAGCAGCTTACGGAAGGACAATGAGCAGTTCTTC
TRBV7-2	TRBJ2-3	few	-	CASSSGSVPSNTQYF	TGTGCCAGCAGCTCGGGATCCGTGCCGTCAAATACGCAGTATTTT
TRBV6-5	TRBJ1-5	-	TRBD1	CASSQGQFNPQHF	TGTGCCAGCAGTCAGGGACAGTTTAACCCCCAGCATTTT
TRBV20-1	TRBJ1-3	-	-	CSAPGAGYTIYF	TGCAGTGCCCCGGGGGCTGGGTACACCATATATTTT
TRBV27	TRBJ2-5	-	-	CASSKGLRETQYF	TGTGCCAGCAGTAAGGGTCTGCGAGAGACCCAGTACTTC
TRBV20-1	TRBJ1-2	-	TRBD1	CTPGQGAVYGYTF	TGCACCCCTGGACAGGGGGCCGTCTATGGCTACACCTTC
TRBV20-1	TRBJ2-5	-	-	CSASYYAGWNQETQYF	TGCAGTGCTAGTTATTATGCTGGATGGAACCAAGAGACCCAGTACTTC
TRBV6-5	TRBJ2-3	-	-	CASSYPMLAPTGTDTQYF	TGTGCCAGCAGTTACCCCATGCTAGCGCCGACGGGCACAGATACGCAGTATTTT
TRBV4-3	TRBJ2-5	few	-	CASSPSPGGVSYNEQYF	TGCGCCAGCAGCCCCTCCCCCGGGGGTGTATCCTACAATGAGCAGTACTTC
TRBV21-1	TRBJ2-5	-	-	CASSHRAKRGPPETQYF	TGTGCCAGCAGCCACCGCGCAAAGCGGGGACCTCCAGAGACCCAGTACTTC